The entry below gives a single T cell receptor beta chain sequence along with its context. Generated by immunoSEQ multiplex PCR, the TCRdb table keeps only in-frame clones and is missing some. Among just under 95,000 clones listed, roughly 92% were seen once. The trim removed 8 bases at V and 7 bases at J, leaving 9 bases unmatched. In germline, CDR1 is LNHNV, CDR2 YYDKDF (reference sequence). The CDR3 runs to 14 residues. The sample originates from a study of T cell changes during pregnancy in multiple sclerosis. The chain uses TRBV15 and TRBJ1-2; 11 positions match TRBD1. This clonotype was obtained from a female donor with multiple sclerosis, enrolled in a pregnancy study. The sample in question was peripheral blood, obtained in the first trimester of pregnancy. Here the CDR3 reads CATVRDRGLGGYTF. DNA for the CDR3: TGTGCCACCGTCCGGGACAGGGGGTTAGGTGGCTACACCTTC.